By its share, the clone carrying this T cell receptor (beta chain) is medium-sized. What it binds is not known. The sample comes from a study of T cells after yellow fever vaccination. Regarding the study as a whole: The booster response re-showed most primary clones: over 95% CD4, about 89% CD8.

V was shortened by 0 bases and J by 2 bases, with 10 bases between the two germline ends. Germline assignment: CDR1 SGHTA and CDR2 FQGNSA. The length of the CDR3 is 15 residues. Via MiXCR, TCRdb re-called the 5' RACE reads, giving one row per CDR3 protein. The top ten clones hold roughly 2.5% of a sample with about 160,000 distinct CDR3 sequences, approximately 6.7% of them seen once. This TCR was recovered from a young man who received the YFV17D yellow fever vaccine. J is TRBJ2-5 and V is TRBV7-2; no firm D call. Source: CD4+ T cells sorted from PBMCs, taken more than 4 days after the first yellow fever vaccination. The CDR3: CASSLALVPQETQYF. The CDR3 DNA is TGTGCCAGCAGCTTAGCGCTAGTTCCTCAAGAGACCCAGTACTTC.